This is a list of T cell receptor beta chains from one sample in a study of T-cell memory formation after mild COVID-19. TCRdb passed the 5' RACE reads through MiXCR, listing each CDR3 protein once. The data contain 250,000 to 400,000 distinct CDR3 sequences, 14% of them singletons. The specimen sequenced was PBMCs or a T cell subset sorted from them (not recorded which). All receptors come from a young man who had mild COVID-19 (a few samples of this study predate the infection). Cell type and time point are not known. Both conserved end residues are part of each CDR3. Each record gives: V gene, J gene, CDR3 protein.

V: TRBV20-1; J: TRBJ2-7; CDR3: CSARGGDSYEQYF
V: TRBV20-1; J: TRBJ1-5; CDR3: CSARKGHSNQPQHF
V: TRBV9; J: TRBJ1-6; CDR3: CASSGTSYGPLHF
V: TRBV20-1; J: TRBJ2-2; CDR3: CSANDSPHGELFF
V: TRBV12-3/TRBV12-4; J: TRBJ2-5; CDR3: CASSLRDRETQYF
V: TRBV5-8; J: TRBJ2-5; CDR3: CASSLVAGSLQETQYF
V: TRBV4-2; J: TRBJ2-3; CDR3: CASSQDLGGANTDTQYF
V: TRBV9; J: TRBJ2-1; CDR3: CASSATNPNPEQFF
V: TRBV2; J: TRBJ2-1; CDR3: CASSSQDRTYNEQFF
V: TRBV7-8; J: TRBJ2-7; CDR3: CASSLNVGHPYEQYF
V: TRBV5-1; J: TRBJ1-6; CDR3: CASSVGDRDSPLHF
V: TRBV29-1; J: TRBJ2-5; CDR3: CSVEGGRETQYF
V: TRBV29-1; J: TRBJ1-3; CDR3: CSAGGPGNSGNTICF
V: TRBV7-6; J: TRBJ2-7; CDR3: CASSSGQIPYEQYF
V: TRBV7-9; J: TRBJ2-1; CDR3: CASSAQLAGGNEQFF
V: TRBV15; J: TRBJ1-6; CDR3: CATSRGVGIPLVNSPLHF
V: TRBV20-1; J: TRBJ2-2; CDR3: CSATLANTGELFF
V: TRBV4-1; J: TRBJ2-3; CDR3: CASSQNPIGDRATDTQYF
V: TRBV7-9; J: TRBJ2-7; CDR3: CASSLGDGGSGSYEQYF
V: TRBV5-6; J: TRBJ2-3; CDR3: CASSLAVAGVSDTQYF
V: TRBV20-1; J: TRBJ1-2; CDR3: CSARDAGGGSYGYTF
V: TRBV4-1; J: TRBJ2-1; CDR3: CASSQETGGPNEQFF
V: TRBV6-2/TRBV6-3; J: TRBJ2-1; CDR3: CASQGTTTYNEQFF
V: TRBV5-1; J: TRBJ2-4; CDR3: CASSFGLNLAGGAKNIQYF
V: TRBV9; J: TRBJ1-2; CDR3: CASSGDGYNYGYTF
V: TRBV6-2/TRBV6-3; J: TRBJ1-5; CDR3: CASSYPQWEQPQHF
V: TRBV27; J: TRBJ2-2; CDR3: CASKRGWTGELFF
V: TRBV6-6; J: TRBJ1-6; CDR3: CASSYHSRSSYNSPLHF
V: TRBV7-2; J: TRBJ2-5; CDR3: CASSLVERETQYF
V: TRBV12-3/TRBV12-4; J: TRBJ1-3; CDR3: CASSSWTGSLNTIYF
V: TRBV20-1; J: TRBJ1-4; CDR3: CSAREGGPEEKLFF
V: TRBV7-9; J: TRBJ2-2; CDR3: CAGGTGNTGELFF
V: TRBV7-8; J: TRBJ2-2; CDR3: CASIAGANTGELFF
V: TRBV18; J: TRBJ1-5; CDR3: CASSPGTGNISNQPQHF
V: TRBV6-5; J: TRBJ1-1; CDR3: CASSYGIRVNTEAFF
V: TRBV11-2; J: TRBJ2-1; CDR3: CASSSDWPEQFF
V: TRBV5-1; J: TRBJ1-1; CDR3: CASSLDGESEAFF
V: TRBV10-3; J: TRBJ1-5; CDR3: CAISEEGGWNQPQHF
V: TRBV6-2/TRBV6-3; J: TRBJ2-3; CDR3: CASSGRGVGADTQYF
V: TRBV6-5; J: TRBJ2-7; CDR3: CASSQTSGGLSYEQYF
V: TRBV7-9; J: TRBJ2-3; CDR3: CASSPQKGYTDTHHF
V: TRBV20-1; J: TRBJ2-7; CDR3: CSAPIGLAGVEQYF
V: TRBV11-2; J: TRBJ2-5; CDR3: CASSEGGGRETQYF
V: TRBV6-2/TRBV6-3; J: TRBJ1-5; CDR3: CASSGWGGQPQHF
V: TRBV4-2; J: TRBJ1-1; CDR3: CASSHGGEGIKTEAFF
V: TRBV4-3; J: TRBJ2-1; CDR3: CASSQDIRGRRFF
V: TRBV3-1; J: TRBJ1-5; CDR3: CASSQGRGPAQEPQHF
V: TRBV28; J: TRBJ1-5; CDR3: CASSLPPFHRAGQPQHF
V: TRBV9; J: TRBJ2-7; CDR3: CASSVGLNYEQYF
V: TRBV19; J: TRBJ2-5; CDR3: CASDRGTGGAFYETQYF
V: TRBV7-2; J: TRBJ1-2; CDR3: CASTYREPLGYTF
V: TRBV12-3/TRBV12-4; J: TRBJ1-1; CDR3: CASSAGTGVITEAFF
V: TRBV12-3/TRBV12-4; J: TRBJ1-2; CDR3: CASSLGFAESHGYTF
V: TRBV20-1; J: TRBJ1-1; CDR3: CSAVEVGAEAFF
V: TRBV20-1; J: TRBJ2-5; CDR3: CSVPPLAALETQYF
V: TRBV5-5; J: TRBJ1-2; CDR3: CASSPGTGAGNYGYTF
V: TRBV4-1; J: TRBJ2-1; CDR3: CASSQVTGGYNEQFF
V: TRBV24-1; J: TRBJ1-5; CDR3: CATSDPGTGSNQPQHF
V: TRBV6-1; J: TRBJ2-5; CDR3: CASSDPGRQETQYF